This TCR beta chain was recorded in a study of T cell responses to AZD1222 COVID-19 vaccine. Repertoires were generated with immunoSEQ multiplex PCR, while TCRdb's copy carries only in-frame clones and drops some. This table holds some 86,000 clones, approximately 82% found once. This clone was observed once. Its matching antigen is unknown. Study-wide points: Only a handful of AZD1222 recipients, more than five in all, had baseline seropositivity.

The V end was cut by 2 bases, the J end by 5 bases, with 4 bases between. The CDR3 sequence is 12 residues long. Germline loops: CDR1 MNHNS, CDR2 SASEGT. This clonotype was sampled from an adult in good health. The chain uses TRBV6-1 and TRBJ1-5; D is unclear. Here the sequenced sample was peripheral blood, taken on day 0 of AZD1222 vaccination. The CDR3 DNA is TGTGCCAGCAGTGAATTAGATCAGCCCCAGCATTTT. This sequence encodes CASSELDQPQHF.